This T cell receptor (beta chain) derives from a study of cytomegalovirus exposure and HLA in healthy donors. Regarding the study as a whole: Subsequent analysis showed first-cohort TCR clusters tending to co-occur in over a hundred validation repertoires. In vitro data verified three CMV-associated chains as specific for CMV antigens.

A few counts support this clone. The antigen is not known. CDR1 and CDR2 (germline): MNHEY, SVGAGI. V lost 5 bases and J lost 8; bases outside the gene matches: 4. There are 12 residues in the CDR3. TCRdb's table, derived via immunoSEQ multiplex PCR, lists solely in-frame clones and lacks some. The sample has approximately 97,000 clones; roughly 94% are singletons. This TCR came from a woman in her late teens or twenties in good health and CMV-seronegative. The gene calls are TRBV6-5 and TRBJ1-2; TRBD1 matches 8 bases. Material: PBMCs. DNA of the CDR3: TGTGCCAGCAGTGGACAGGGAGGGGGCTACACCTTC. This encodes CASSGQGGGYTF.